This T cell receptor beta chain was sequenced in a study of shared clonotypes between healthy human individuals. The naive CD8 subset, CD45RO-negative cells positively selected for CCR7, excluded terminally differentiated effector memory CD45RA+ cells. Whole-study results and caveats: Estimated clonotype richness was generally higher in naive than memory subsets.

A word on this clone: Antigen specificity is unknown.

Clones were sequenced by immunoSEQ multiplex PCR, and TCRdb holds only the in-frame ones, with some missing. The repertoire holds more than 2 million clones, with roughly 95% as singletons. The CDR3 sequence is 15 residues long. V shed 4 bases, J shed 3 bases, and the junction held 10 bases outside the gene matches. Germline-derived CDR1 and CDR2 are SGHTS and YDEGEE. The chain couples TRBV5-8 to TRBJ2-7; 7 nucleotides match TRBD1. Specimen: naive CD8+ T cells sorted from blood. The clonotype comes from a man aged 18 to 30 in good health. CDR3 protein: CASSTDRAGFYEQYF. In nucleotides, the CDR3 is TGTGCCAGCAGCACCGACAGGGCAGGATTCTACGAGCAGTACTTC.